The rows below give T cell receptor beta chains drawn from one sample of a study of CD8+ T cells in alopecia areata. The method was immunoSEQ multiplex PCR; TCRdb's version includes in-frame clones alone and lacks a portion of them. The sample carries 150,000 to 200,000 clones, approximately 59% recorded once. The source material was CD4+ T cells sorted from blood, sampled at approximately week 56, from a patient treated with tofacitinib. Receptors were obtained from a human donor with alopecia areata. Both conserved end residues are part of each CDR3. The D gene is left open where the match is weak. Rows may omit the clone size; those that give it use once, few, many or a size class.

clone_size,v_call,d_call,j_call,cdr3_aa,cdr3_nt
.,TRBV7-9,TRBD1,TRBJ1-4,CASSPTPGQGNEKLFF,TGTGCCAGCAGCCCGACCCCCGGACAGGGGAATGAAAAACTGTTTTTT
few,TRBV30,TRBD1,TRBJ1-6,CAWSRDRDSSYNSPLHF,TGTGCCTGGAGTCGGGACAGGGATAGCTCCTATAATTCACCCCTCCACTTT
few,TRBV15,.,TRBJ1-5,CATSRETPGGADQPQHF,TGTGCCACCAGCAGAGAAACGCCCGGGGGCGCGGATCAGCCCCAGCATTTT
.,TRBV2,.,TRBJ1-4,CASSEFAENVEKLFF,TGTGCCAGCAGTGAGTTTGCGGAGAACGTTGAAAAACTGTTTTTT
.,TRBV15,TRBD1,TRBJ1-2,CATSQGQGFRTNYGYTF,TGTGCCACCAGCCAAGGACAGGGGTTCCGAACAAACTATGGCTACACCTTC
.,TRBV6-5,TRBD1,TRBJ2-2,CASSPRQGTGELFF,TGTGCCAGCAGTCCGAGACAGGGGACCGGGGAGCTGTTTTTT
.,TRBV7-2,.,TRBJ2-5,CASSLVGGGSSYQETQYF,TGTGCCAGCAGCTTAGTTGGCGGGGGCTCCTCGTACCAAGAGACCCAGTACTTC
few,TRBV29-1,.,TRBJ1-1,CSVEARPLGAFF,TGCAGCGTTGAGGCCAGGCCCCTAGGAGCTTTCTTT
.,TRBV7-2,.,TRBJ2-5,CASSFQGVQETQYF,TGTGCCAGCAGCTTCCAGGGAGTCCAAGAGACCCAGTACTTC
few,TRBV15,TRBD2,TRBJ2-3,CATSRDALAGTDTQYF,TGTGCCACCAGCAGAGATGCGCTAGCGGGCACAGATACGCAGTATTTT
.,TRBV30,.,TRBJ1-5,CAWSDLGGPQHF,TGTGCCTGGAGTGATTTGGGAGGGCCCCAGCATTTT
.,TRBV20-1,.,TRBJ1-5,CSAGRPIPQHF,TGCAGTGCTGGTCGCCCAATACCCCAGCATTTT
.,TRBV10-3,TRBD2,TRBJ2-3,CAISEPSGGATDTQYF,TGTGCCATCAGTGAACCTAGCGGGGGGGCCACAGATACGCAGTATTTT
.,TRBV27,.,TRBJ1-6,CASSLTDRGRSPLHF,TGTGCCAGCAGTTTGACGGACCGGGGACGGTCACCCCTCCACTTT
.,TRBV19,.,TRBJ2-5,CASRGTARSQETQYF,TGTGCCAGTCGCGGGACAGCACGATCGCAAGAGACCCAGTACTTC
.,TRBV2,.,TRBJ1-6,CASSVAGLENSPLHF,TGTGCCAGCAGTGTCGCCGGGCTCGAGAATTCACCCCTCCACTTT
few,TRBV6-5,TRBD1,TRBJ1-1,CASYQMGQGHTEAFF,TGTGCCAGCTACCAGATGGGACAGGGTCACACTGAAGCTTTCTTT
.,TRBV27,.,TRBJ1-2,CASSLERGIYGYTF,TGTGCCAGCAGTTTGGAGCGAGGTATCTATGGCTACACCTTC
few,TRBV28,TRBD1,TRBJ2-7,CASSPTGSSSYEQYF,TGTGCCAGCAGTCCGACAGGGTCCTCATCTTACGAGCAGTACTTC
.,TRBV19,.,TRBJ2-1,CASRARSTYNEQFF,TGTGCCAGTAGGGCCCGAAGCACGTACAATGAGCAGTTCTTC
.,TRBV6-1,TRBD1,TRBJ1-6,CASSLGQGASPLHF,TGTGCCAGCAGCCTAGGACAGGGGGCTTCACCCCTCCACTTT
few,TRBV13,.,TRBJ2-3,CASSLKSLASADTQYF,TGTGCCAGCAGCTTAAAAAGTCTCGCTAGCGCAGATACGCAGTATTTT